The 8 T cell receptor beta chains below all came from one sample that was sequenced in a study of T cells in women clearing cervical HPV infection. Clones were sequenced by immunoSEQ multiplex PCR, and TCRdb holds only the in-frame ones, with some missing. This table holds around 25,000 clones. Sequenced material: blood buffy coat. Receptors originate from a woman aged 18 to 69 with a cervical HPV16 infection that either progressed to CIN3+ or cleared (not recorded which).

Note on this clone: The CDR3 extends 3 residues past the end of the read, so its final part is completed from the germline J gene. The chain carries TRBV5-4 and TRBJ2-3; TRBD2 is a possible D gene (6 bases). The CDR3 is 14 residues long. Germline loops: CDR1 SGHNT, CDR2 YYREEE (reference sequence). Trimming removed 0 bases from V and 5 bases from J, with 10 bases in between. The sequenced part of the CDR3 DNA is TGTGCCAGCAGCTTGGGACTAGGAGTAGATACG. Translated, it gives CASSLGLGVDT. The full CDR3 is CASSLGLGVDTQYF.

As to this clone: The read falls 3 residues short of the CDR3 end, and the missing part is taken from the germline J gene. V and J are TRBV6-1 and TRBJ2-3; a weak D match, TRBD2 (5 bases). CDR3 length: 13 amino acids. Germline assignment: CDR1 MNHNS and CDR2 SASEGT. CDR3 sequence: CASSGTDQETQYF. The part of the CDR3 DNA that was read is TGTGCCAGCAGTGGGACTGATCAAGAGACG.

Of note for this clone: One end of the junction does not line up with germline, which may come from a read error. CDR3 sequence: CASSPAEGNSGTNVLTF. The CDR3 bases that were read are TGCGCCAGCAGCCCTGCGGAGGGGAACTCTGGGACCAACGTC. The V and J genes are TRBV4-1 and TRBJ2-6; tentative D call: TRBD2 (6 bases). Read coverage stops 3 residues before the CDR3 terminus; the germline J gene supplies the remainder. Germline V CDR1 and CDR2: MGHRA, YSYEKL. The CDR3 runs to 17 residues.

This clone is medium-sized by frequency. The part of the CDR3 DNA that was read is TGTGCCAGCAGCCCGGCCGGGGGGTTGTTGTATGGC. The encoded protein is CASSPAGGLLYG. The whole CDR3 protein is CASSPAGGLLYGYTF. The J gene is TRBJ1-2, the V gene TRBV7-6, with D perhaps matching TRBD1 (5 bases). The read finishes 3 residues shy of the CDR3 end, and the germline J gene is used to complete it. From germline, CDR1 is SGHVS and CDR2 FNYEAQ. V was cut by 5 bases and J by 5 bases, with 18 bases left in between. The CDR3 length is 15 residues.

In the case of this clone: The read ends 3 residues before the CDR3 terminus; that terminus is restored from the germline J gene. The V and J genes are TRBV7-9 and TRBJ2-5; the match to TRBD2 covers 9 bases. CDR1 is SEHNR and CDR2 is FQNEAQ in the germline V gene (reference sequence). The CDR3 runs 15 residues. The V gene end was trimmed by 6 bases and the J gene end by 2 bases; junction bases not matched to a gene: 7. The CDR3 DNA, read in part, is TGTGCCAGCAGGGGAGGACTAGCGACTCAAGAGACC. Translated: CASRGGLATQET. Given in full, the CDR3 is CASRGGLATQETQYF.

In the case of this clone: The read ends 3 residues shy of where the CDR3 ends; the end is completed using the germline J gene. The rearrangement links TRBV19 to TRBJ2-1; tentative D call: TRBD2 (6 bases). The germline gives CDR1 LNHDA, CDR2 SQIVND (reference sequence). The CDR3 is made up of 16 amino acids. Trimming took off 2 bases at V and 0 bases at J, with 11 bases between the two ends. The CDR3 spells CASSIMEGSSYNEQFF. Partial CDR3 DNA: TGTGCCAGTAGTATAATGGAGGGGAGCTCCTACAATGAG.

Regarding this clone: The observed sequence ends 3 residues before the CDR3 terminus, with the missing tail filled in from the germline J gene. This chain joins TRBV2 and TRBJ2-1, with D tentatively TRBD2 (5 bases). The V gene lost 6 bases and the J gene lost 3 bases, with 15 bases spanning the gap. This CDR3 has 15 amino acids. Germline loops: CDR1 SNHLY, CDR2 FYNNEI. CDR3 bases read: TGTGCCAGCAGCCCTAGAACTAGGATCTACAATGAG. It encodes CASSPRTRIYNE. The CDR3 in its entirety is CASSPRTRIYNEQFF. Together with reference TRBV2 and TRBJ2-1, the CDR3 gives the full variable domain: EPEVTQTPSHQVTQMGQEVILRCVPISNHLYFYWYRQILGQKVEFLVSFYNNEISEKSEIFDDQFSVERPDGSNFTLKIRSTKLEDSAMYFCASSPRTRIYNEQFFGPGTRLTVL.

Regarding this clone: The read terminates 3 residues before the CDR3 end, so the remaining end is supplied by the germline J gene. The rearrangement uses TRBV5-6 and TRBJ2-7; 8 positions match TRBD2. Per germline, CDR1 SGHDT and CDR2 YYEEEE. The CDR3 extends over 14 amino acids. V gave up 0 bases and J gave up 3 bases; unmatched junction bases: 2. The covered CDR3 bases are TGTGCCAGCAGCTTGGCTGGGACTAGCTACGAG. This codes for CASSLAGTSYE. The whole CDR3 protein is CASSLAGTSYEQYF.